This TCR beta chain was recorded in a study of blood T cell repertoires in COVID-19. Study overall: Sites across the United States, Italy and Spain contributed samples from acute and convalescent COVID-19.

Original handling: Amplification from reference gene primers served as the basis for estimated nucleated cell counts. The method was immunoSEQ multiplex PCR; TCRdb's version includes in-frame clones alone and lacks a portion of them. The DNA was the basis for D and trimming; V, J and clone size are from that table. The profile covers about 240,000 clones, with approximately 90% appearing a single time and roughly 7% taken by the ten largest. Per the germline V gene, CDR1 is PRHDT and CDR2 is FYEKMQ (reference sequence). CDR3 length: 16 residues. The V end was cut by 5 bases, the J end by 0 bases, with 11 bases between.

Sequenced material: peripheral blood. This receptor was taken from a man aged 55 to 69 who had recovered from COVID-19. The V and J genes are TRBV13 and TRBJ1-6; D is perhaps TRBD1 (5 bases). The CDR3 region has the DNA TGTGCCAGCAGCAACGACAGTACCTCCTATAATTCACCCCTCCACTTT. As protein: CASSNDSTSYNSPLHF.